This note documents a single T cell receptor beta chain sequence. Its antigen has not been determined. No clone much larger than this one lies a single base away; base qualities are absent. Focal radiation therapy combined with CTLA-4 blockade (ipilimumab) was tested in patients with chemo-refractory metastatic non-small-cell lung cancer. This sample stems from a study of radiotherapy plus CTLA-4 blockade in lung cancer (dated 2018 in TCRdb). Some background on the complete study: Objective responses were observed in 15% to 20% of enrolled patients, and disease control was achieved in around 30%. Beyond this particular receptor, the publication reports: After treatment with radiotherapy and ipilimumab, TCR clones that originated in tumors expanded in peripheral blood. Early dynamic changes in blood T cell clones, together with increased serum interferon-beta after radiation, were reported as the strongest predictors of response.

The library was produced with the immunoSEQ multiplex PCR assay. TCRdb holds this immuneACCESS table with in-frame rearrangements only. Some clones are missing; in checked studies, unresolved V genes explain under half, and the rest has no known cause. Across this sample there are tens of thousands of clones, with approximately 68% seen only once. The ten largest account for about 8.3% of the sample. Trimmed from V: 5 bases; trimmed from J: 7 bases; junction bases lacking a gene match: 14. The germline V gene encodes CDR1 SGHRS and CDR2 YFSETQ. Its CDR3 holds 16 amino acids, cysteine through phenylalanine. This entry keeps only the CDR3 DNA: 48 bases, framed from base 1.

The sequence was obtained from a human donor with non-small cell lung cancer whose response to radiotherapy plus ipilimumab could not be evaluated. The specimen comprised peripheral blood, sampled from a patient treated with radiotherapy plus ipilimumab. Recombination connected TRBV5-1 to TRBJ2-7; 11 bases in between match TRBD1. The nucleotide sequence is given as TGCGCCAGCAGGAAGGAGGCCGGACAGGGGGCTCAAGAGCAGTACTTC. The encoded protein is CASRKEAGQGAQEQYF. With the portions outside the CDR3 filled from the reference TRBV5-1 and TRBJ2-7 genes, the complete variable region becomes KAGVTQTPRYLIKTRGQQVTLSCSPISGHRSVSWYQQTPGQGLQFLFEYFSETQRNKGNFPGRFSGRQFSNSRSEMNVSTLELGDSALYLCASRKEAGQGAQEQYFGPGTRLTVT.